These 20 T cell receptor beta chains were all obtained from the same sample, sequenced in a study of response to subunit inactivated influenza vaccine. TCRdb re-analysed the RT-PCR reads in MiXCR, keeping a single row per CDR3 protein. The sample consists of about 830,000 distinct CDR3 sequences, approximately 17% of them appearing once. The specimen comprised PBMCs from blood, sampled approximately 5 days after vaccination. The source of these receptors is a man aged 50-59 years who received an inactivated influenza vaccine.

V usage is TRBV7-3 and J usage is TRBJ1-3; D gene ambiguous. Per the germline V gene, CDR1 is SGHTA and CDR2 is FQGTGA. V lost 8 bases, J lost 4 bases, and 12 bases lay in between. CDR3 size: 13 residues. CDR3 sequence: CASAPSSGNTIYF. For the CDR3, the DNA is TGTGCCAGCGCCCCCTCGTCCGGAAACACCATATATTTT.

The CDR3 is CASSGRGWHEKLFF. CDR3 nucleotides: TGTGCCAGCAGTGGTCGGGGTTGGCATGAAAAACTGTTTTTT. The V call is TRBV12-3 or TRBV12-4, the J call TRBJ1-4; D uncertain. The CDR3 is made up of 14 amino acids. V was cut by 5 bases and J by 6 bases, with 13 bases left in between.

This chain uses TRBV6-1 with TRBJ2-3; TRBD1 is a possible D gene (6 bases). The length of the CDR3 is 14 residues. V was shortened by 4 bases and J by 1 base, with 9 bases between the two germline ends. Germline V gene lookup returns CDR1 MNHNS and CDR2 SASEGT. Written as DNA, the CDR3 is TGTGCCAGCAGTGGCTACAGGGGCACAGATACGCAGTATTTT. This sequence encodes CASSGYRGTDTQYF.

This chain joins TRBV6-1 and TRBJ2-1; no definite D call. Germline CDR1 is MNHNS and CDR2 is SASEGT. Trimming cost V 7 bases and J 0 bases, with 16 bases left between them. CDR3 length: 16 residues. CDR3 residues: CASTLPKGSSYNEQFF. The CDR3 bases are TGTGCCAGCACCCTCCCGAAGGGAAGCTCCTACAATGAGCAGTTCTTC.

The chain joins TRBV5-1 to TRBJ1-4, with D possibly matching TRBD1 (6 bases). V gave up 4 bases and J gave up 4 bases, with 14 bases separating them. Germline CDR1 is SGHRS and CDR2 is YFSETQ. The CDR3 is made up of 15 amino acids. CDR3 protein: CASSKGTPNNEKLFF. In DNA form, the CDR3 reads TGCGCCAGCAGCAAGGGGACACCTAATAATGAAAAACTGTTTTTT. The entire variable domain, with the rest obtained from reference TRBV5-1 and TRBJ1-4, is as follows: KAGVTQTPRYLIKTRGQQVTLSCSPISGHRSVSWYQQTPGQGLQFLFEYFSETQRNKGNFPGRFSGRQFSNSRSEMNVSTLELGDSALYLCASSKGTPNNEKLFFGSGTQLSVL.

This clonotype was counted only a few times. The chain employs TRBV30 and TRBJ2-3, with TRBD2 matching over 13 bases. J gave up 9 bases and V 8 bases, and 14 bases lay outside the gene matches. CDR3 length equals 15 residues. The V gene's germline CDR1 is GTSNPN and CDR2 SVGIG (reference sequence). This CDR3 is CATQPSGLAGRTQYF. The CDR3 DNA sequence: TGTGCCACACAACCTTCGGGACTAGCGGGACGAACGCAGTATTTT.

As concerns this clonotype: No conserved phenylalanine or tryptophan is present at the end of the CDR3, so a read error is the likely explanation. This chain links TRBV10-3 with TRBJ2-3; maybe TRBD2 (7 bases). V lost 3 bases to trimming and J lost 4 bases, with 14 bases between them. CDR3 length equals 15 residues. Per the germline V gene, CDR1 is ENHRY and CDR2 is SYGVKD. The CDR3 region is CAISDRGTNADTQYC. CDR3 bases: TGTGCCATCAGTGATAGGGGGACTAACGCAGATACGCAGTATTGT.

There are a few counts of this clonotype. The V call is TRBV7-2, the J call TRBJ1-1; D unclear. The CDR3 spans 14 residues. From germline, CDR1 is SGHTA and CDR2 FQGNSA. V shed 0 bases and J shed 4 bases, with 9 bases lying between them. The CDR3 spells CASSLAPGGTEAFF. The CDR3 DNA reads TGTGCCAGCAGCTTAGCCCCTGGAGGCACTGAAGCTTTCTTT.

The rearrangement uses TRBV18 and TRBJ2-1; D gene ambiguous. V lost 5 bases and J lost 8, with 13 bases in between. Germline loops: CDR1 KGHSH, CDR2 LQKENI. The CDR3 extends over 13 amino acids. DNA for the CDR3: TGTGCCAGCTCAACTATAGTCCCCTATGAGCAGTTCTTC. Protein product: CASSTIVPYEQFF.

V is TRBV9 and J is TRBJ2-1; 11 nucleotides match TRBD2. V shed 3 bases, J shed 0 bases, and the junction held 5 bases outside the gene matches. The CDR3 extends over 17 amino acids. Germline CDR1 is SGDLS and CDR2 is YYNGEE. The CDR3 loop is CASSGGTSGGSYNEQFF. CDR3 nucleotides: TGTGCCAGCAGCGGGGGGACTAGCGGAGGCTCCTACAATGAGCAGTTCTTC. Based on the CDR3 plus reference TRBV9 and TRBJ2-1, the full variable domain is DSGVTQTPKHLITATGQRVTLRCSPRSGDLSVYWYQQSLDQGLQFLIQYYNGEERAKGNILERFSAQQFPDLHSELNLSSLELGDSALYFCASSGGTSGGSYNEQFFGPGTRLTVL.

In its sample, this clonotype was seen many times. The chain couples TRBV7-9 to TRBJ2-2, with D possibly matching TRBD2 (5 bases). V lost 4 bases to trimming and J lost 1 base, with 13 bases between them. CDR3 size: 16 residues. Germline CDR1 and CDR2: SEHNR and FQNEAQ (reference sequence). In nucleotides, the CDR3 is TGTGCCAGCAGCTCTGACCAGAGGGTGAACACCGGGGAGCTGTTTTTT. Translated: CASSSDQRVNTGELFF.

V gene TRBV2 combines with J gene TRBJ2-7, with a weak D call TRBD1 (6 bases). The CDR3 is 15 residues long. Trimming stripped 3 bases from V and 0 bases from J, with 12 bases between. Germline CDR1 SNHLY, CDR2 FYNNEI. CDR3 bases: TGTGCCAGCAGTGAGTCGAGGACAGCCTCCTACGAGCAGTACTTC. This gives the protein CASSESRTASYEQYF.

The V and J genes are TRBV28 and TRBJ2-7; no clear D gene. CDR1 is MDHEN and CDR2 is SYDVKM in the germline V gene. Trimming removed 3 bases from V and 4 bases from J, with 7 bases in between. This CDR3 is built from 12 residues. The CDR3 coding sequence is TGTGCCAGCAGTTTCAACCTTTACGAGCAGTACTTC. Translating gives CASSFNLYEQYF.

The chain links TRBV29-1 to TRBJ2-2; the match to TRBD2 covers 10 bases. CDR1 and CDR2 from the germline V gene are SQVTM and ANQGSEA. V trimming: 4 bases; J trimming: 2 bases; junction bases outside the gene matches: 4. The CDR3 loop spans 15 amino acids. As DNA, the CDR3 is TGCAGCGTTGCCCTAGCGGGGGTCAACACCGGGGAGCTGTTTTTT. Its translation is CSVALAGVNTGELFF.

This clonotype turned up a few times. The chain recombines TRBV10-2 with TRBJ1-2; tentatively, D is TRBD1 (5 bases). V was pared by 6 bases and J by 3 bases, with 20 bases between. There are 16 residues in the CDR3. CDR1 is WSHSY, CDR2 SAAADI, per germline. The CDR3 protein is CASSVVGRGDYYGYTF. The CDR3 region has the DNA TGCGCCAGCAGCGTAGTCGGGCGGGGGGATTACTATGGCTACACCTTC.

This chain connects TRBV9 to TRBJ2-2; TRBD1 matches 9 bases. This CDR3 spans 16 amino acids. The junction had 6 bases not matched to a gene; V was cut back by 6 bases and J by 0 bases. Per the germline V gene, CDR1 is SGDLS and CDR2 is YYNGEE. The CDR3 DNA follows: TGTGCCAGCACTCCACAGGGGGCGGCGAACACCGGGGAGCTGTTTTTT. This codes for CASTPQGAANTGELFF.

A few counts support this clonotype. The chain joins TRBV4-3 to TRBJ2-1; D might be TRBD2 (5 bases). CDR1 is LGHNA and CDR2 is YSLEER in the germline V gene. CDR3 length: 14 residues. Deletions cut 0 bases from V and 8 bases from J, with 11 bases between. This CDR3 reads CASSQELRVDEQFF. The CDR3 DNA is TGCGCCAGCAGCCAAGAGTTGCGGGTTGATGAGCAGTTCTTC.

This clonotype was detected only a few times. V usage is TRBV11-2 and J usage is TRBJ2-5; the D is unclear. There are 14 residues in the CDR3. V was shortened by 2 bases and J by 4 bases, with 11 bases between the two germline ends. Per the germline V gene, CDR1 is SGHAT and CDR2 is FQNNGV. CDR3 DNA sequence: TGTGCCAGCAGCTTATCGATGGCCGTAGAGACCCAGTACTTC. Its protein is CASSLSMAVETQYF.

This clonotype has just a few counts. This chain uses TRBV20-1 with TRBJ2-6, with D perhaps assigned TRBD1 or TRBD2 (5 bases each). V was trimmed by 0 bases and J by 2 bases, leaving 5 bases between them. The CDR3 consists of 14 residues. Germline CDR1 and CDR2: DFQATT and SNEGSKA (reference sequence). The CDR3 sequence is CSAREGAGANVLTF. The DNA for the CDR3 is TGCAGTGCTAGAGAGGGGGCTGGGGCCAACGTCCTGACTTTC.

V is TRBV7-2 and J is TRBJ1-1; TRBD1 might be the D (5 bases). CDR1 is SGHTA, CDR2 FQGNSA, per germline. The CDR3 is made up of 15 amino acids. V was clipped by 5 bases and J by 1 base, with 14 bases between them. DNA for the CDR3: TGTGCCAGCAGCCCACTGGGGGGAGGGAACACTGAAGCTTTCTTT. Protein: CASSPLGGGNTEAFF.